Presented here are 18 T cell receptor beta chains from one specimen sequenced in a study of CD8+CD57+ T cells in acquired aplastic anemia. The TCR beta profiling, which covered VDJ combination and CDR3 sequence, was carried out using genomic DNA as the template. TCRdb analysed the reads with MiXCR anew, one entry per CDR3 protein. The sample lists 130,000 or so distinct CDR3 sequences; 40% to 45% were seen once. The sample consisted of sorted CD4+, CD8+, or CD8+CD57+ T cells (not recorded which) from PBMCs. Receptors were obtained from a human donor in good health, serving as a control.

In nucleotides, the CDR3 is TGCGCCAGCAGTCCCGGACAGGGAGCAGACAATGAGCAGTTCTTC. Translation: CASSPGQGADNEQFF. The chain carries TRBV10-1 and TRBJ2-1; 8 bases are a match to TRBD1. The CDR3 runs to 15 residues. Germline-derived CDR1 and CDR2 are WNHNN and SYGVQD (reference sequence). J was trimmed by 5 bases and V by 5 bases; bases with no gene match: 8.

This chain uses TRBV2 with TRBJ1-2; possibly TRBD1 for D (5 bases). The CDR3 consists of 14 residues. The germline gives CDR1 SNHLY, CDR2 FYNNEI. The germline V and J ends were trimmed by 8 bases and 2 bases, with 15 bases remaining between them. DNA of the CDR3: TGTGCCAGCGTCGAAGAGACAGTCAACTATGGCTACACCTTC. Protein product: CASVEETVNYGYTF.

This chain uses TRBV25-1 with TRBJ2-5; the D is unclear. V was pared by 3 bases and J by 5 bases, with 10 bases between. CDR3 size: 13 residues. Germline V lookup: CDR1 MGHDK, CDR2 SYGVNS. The CDR3 DNA reads TGTGCCAGCAGTGACTTCCCCGCGGAGACCCAGTACTTC. It specifies CASSDFPAETQYF.

This clonotype has only a few counts. This chain uses TRBV18 with TRBJ2-5; 9 bases map to TRBD1. CDR3 length: 14 amino acids. Germline V CDR1 and CDR2: KGHSH, LQKENI. Trimming took 1 base from V and 3 from J; bases not matched to a gene: 0. CDR3 loop: CASSPRQGEETQYF. The CDR3 region has the DNA TGTGCCAGCTCACCACGACAGGGGGAAGAGACCCAGTACTTC.

This clonotype was found once. The rearrangement joins TRBV5-6 to TRBJ2-1; no clear D. CDR1 and CDR2 from the germline V gene are SGHDT and YYEEEE. The V end lost 2 bases, the J end lost 4 bases, and 13 bases lay between the germline ends. This CDR3 spans 15 amino acids. The CDR3 here is CASSLTASYYNEQFF. CDR3 coding DNA: TGTGCCAGCAGCTTAACGGCCTCATATTACAATGAGCAGTTCTTC.

This clonotype was counted at least ten times. The genes are TRBV13 and TRBJ2-1; 7 bases are shared with TRBD2. After removal of 5 bases from V and 0 bases from J, the junction contained 7 bases not matched to a gene. Germline loops: CDR1 PRHDT, CDR2 FYEKMQ (reference sequence). The CDR3 is 16 amino acids. Here the CDR3 reads CASSGGGLSSYNEQFF. CDR3 sequence (DNA): TGTGCCAGCAGCGGGGGGGGACTGAGCTCCTACAATGAGCAGTTCTTC.

This clonotype has at least ten counts. The chain employs TRBV19 and TRBJ1-5; tentative D call: TRBD1 (5 bases). The germline V gene has CDR1 LNHDA and CDR2 SQIVND (reference sequence). This CDR3 is built from 15 residues. V shed 4 bases and J shed 7 bases, with 17 bases lying between them. The CDR3 reads CASSKDDRFGQPQHF. Here the CDR3 DNA reads TGTGCCAGTAGTAAGGACGACAGATTCGGGCAGCCCCAGCATTTT.

This clonotype showed up many times. The rearrangement uses TRBV20-1 and TRBJ2-5; a possible D gene is TRBD1 (5 bases). The CDR3 has 12 amino acids. V was pared by 6 bases and J by 2 bases, with 10 bases between. Germline V gene lookup returns CDR1 DFQATT and CDR2 SNEGSKA (reference sequence). The CDR3: CSATTGQETQYF. As DNA, the CDR3 is TGCAGTGCCACCACAGGACAAGAGACCCAGTACTTC.

This clonotype was observed a few times. The CDR3 is CASSLVGLGGSLGGTQYF. CDR3 bases: TGTGCCAGCAGCTTAGTCGGTCTTGGCGGGAGCCTGGGAGGGACCCAGTACTTC. V and J are TRBV11-3 and TRBJ2-5, with 7 positions matching TRBD2. The CDR3 spans 18 residues. The ends lost 1 base at V and 7 bases at J; junction bases unmatched: 18. Germline V CDR1 and CDR2: SGHNT, YENEEA.

This clonotype appeared many times. This chain connects TRBV15 to TRBJ1-1; TRBD1 agrees at 8 bases. V lost 6 bases, J lost 6 bases, and 18 bases stayed unmatched. The germline CDR1 and CDR2 sequences are LNHNV and YYDKDF (reference sequence). CDR3 length: 17 residues. DNA for the CDR3: TGTGCCACCAGTAGATCCCAGGGGGCACGGGGGAGCGCTGAAGCTTTCTTT. Translated, it gives CATSRSQGARGSAEAFF.

This clonotype appeared many times. The chain couples TRBV25-1 to TRBJ1-1; TRBD1 matches 7 bases. After removal of 2 bases from V and 6 bases from J, the junction contained 9 bases not matched to a gene. Germline loops: CDR1 MGHDK, CDR2 SYGVNS. The CDR3 has 15 amino acids. In DNA form, the CDR3 reads TGTGCCAGCAGTGAAGCGATAGGGGGCGAGGCTGAAGCTTTCTTT. It codes for CASSEAIGGEAEAFF.

The rearrangement joins TRBV10-1 to TRBJ2-7; D is uncertain. Deletions cut 11 bases from V and 5 bases from J, with 7 bases between. The CDR3 runs to 9 residues. Per germline, CDR1 WNHNN and CDR2 SYGVQD (reference sequence). This CDR3 is CAWWNEQYF. The CDR3 DNA sequence: TGCGCCTGGTGGAACGAGCAGTACTTC.

The chain carries TRBV10-2 and TRBJ1-2; 7 bases align to TRBD1. CDR1 and CDR2 (germline): WSHSY, SAAADI. This CDR3 is built from 12 residues. Trimming took 6 bases from V and 9 from J; bases not matched to a gene: 7. The CDR3 DNA reads as TGCGCCAGCAGAGACGGGACAGCGAGCTACACCTTC. The encoded protein is CASRDGTASYTF.

As for this clonotype: A much bigger clone sits one base away, suggesting this may be a read error. The chain combines TRBV20-1 with TRBJ2-5; a weak D match, TRBD1 (6 bases). The CDR3 is made up of 15 amino acids. Germline V gene data show CDR1 as DFQATT and CDR2 as SNEGSKA (reference sequence). In DNA, the CDR3 is TGCAGTGCCAGCAATCAAGGGGGAGTCAGAGAGATCCAGTACTTC. Its protein product is CSASNQGGVREIQYF.

The V gene is TRBV25-1, the J gene TRBJ1-2, with 11 bases identical to TRBD1. Germline V lookup: CDR1 MGHDK, CDR2 SYGVNS. This CDR3 is 14 amino acids long. With V trimmed by 5 bases and J by 4 bases, 3 bases remained unmatched. As DNA, the CDR3 is TGTGCCAGCAGTTACGGGACAGGGGGCTATGGCTACACCTTC. This translates into CASSYGTGGYGYTF.

With respect to this clonotype: The junction shows a germline mismatch at one end, possibly a read error. The rearrangement links TRBV15 to TRBJ2-3, with a tentative D call TRBD2 (7 bases). Germline V CDR1 and CDR2: LNHNV, YYDKDF (reference sequence). The CDR3 spans 16 residues. CDR3 coding DNA: TGTGCTACCAGCAGAGATATAGGGGGGGGCACAGATACGCAGTATTTT. It is translated as CATSRDIGGGTDTQYF.

This clonotype was found many times. The junction departs from germline at one end; a sequencing error may be responsible. The chain couples TRBV24-1 to TRBJ2-3; no definite D call. Germline V gene sequence: CDR1 KGHDR, CDR2 SFDVKD. The CDR3 runs to 12 residues. The CDR3 sequence: CATSDARDTQYF. The CDR3 nucleotides are TGTGCCACTAGTGACGCAAGGGATACGCAGTATTTT.

This chain connects TRBV10-3 to TRBJ1-1, with D possibly being TRBD1 (5 bases). The CDR3 runs 16 residues. Germline V gene lookup returns CDR1 ENHRY and CDR2 SYGVKD. V gave up 11 bases and J gave up 0 bases, with 22 bases separating them. The CDR3 spells CASAGTSRQLNTEAFF. In nucleotides, the CDR3 is TGTGCCTCCGCCGGGACTTCTCGGCAGTTGAACACTGAAGCTTTCTTT.